This T cell receptor (beta chain) was retrieved from a study of CD8+ T cells in alopecia areata. Overall study: Tofacitinib continued for 6 to 18 months and was then withheld for 6 months.

Findings and caveats of the study: Normal-skin resident alphabeta T cells also appear among scalp sample sequences.

cDNA reverse transcribed from extracted RNA served as the sequencing template. TCRdb keeps only in-frame clones here, not all; method: immunoSEQ multiplex PCR. Of roughly 97,000 clones in the sample, around 45% were seen once. The CDR3 extends over 16 amino acids. V lost 4 bases, J lost 5 bases, and 11 bases stayed unmatched. Germline-derived CDR1 and CDR2 are SGHRS and YFSETQ. A remark on this clone: Its antigen is as yet unknown.

The V gene is TRBV5-1, the J gene TRBJ2-1; 8 bases are shared with TRBD2. The receptor comes from a human donor with alopecia areata. The sequencing input was CD4+ T cells sorted from blood. CDR3 DNA: TGCGCCAGCAGCCCTAACGGACTAGCTGGGGACAATGAGCAGTTCTTC. Its translation is CASSPNGLAGDNEQFF.